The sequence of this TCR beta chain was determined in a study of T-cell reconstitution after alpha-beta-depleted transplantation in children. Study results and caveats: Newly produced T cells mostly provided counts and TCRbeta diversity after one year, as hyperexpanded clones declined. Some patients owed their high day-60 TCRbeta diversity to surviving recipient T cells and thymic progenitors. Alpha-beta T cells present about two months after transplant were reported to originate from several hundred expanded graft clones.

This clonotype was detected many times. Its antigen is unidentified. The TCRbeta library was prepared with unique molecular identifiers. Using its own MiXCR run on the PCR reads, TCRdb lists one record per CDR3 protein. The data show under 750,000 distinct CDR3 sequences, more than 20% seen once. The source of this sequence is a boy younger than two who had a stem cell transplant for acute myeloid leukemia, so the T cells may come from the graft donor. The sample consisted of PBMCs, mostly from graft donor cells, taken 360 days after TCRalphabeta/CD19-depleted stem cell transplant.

The CDR3 region is CASSASGDEQFF. CDR3 nucleotide sequence: TGTGCCAGCAGTGCCTCAGGGGATGAGCAGTTCTTC. The V call is TRBV12-3 or TRBV12-4, the J call TRBJ2-1, with a tentative D call TRBD1 (6 bases). This CDR3 contains 12 residues. The ends were cut back, 5 bases at V and 8 bases at J, with 10 bases in the middle.